The sequence of this T cell receptor beta chain was determined in a study of shared clonotypes between healthy human individuals. Repertoires were generated with immunoSEQ multiplex PCR, while TCRdb's copy carries only in-frame clones and drops some. The sample has some 1,900,000 clones; approximately 94% are singletons. The naive CD8 population came from CD45RO-negative cells selected for CCR7, without terminally differentiated effector memory CD45RA+ cells. This CDR3 is 13 amino acids long. V lost 3 bases and J 3 bases, leaving 8 bases between the germline ends. CDR1 and CDR2 (germline): LGHNA, YSLEER.

Material: naive CD8+ T cells sorted from blood. This receptor was obtained from a man younger than 35 in good health. The V call is TRBV4-3, the J call TRBJ1-1; possibly TRBD1 for D (6 bases). This CDR3 is CASSHNRDTEAFF. The CDR3, as DNA: TGCGCCAGCAGCCACAACAGGGACACTGAAGCTTTCTTT.